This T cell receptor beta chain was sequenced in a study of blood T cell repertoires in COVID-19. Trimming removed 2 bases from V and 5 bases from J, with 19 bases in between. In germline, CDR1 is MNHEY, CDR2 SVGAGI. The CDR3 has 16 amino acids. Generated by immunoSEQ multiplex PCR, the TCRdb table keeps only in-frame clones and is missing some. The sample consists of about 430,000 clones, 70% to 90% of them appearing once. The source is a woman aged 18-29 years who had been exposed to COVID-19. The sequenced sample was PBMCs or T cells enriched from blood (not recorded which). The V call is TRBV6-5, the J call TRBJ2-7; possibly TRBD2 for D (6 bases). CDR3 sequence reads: CASSYGSYPSGDEQYF. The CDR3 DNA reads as TGTGCCAGCAGTTACGGGTCTTATCCCTCGGGGGACGAGCAGTACTTC.